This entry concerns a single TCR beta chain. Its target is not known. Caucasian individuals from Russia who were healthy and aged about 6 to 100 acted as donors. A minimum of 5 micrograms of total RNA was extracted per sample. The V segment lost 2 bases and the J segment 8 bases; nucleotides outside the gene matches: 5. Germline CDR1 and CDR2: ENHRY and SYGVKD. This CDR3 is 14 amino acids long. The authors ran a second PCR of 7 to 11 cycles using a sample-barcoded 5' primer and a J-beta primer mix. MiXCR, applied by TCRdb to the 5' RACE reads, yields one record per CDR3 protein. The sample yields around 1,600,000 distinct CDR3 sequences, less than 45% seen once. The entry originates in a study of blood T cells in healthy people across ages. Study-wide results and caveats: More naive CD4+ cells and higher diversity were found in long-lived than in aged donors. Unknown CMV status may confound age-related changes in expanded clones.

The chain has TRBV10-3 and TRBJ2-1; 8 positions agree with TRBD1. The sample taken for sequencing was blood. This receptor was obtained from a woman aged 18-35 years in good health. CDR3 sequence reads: CAISERRTGYEQFF. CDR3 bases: TGTGCCATCAGTGAGCGAAGGACAGGGTATGAGCAGTTCTTC.